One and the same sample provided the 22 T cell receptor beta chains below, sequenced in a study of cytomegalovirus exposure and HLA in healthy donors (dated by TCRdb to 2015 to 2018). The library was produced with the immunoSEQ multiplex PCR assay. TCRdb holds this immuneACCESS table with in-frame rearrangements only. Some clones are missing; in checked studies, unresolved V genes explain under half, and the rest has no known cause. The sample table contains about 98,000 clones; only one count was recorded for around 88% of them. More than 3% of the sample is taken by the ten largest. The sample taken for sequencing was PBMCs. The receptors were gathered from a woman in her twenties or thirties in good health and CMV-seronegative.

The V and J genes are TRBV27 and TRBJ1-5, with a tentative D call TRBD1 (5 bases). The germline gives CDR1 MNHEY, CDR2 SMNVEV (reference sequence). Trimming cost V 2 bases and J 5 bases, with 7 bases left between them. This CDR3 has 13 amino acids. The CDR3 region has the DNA TGTGCCAGCAGTTTAAGGGGATATCAGCCCCAGCATTTT. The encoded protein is CASSLRGYQPQHF.

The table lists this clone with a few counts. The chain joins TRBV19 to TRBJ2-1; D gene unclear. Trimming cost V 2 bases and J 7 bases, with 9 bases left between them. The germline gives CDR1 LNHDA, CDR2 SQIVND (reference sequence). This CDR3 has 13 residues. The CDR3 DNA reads TGTGCCAGTAGTATACCCCCTAGTAATGAGCAGTTCTTC. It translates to CASSIPPSNEQFF.

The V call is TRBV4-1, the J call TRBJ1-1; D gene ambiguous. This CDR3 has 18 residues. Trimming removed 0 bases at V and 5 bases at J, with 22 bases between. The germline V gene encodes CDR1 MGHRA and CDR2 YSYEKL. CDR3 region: CASSQDIAASPWRTEAFF. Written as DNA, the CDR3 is TGCGCCAGCAGCCAAGATATAGCTGCTTCCCCCTGGAGGACTGAAGCTTTCTTT.

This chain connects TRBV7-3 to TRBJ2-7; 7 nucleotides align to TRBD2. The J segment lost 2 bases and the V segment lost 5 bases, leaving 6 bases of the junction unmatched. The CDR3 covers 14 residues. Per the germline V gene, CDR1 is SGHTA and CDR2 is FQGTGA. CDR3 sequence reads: CASSLGGTTYEQYF. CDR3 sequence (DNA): TGTGCCAGCAGCCTCGGGGGGACCACCTACGAGCAGTACTTC.

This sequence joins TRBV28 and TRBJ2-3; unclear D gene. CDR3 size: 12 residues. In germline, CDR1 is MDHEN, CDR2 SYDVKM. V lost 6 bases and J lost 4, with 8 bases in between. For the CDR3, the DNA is TGTGCCAGCAGCCTTGTTCCAGATACGCAGTATTTT. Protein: CASSLVPDTQYF. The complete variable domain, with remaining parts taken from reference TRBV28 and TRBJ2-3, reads DVKVTQSSRYLVKRTGEKVFLECVQDMDHENMFWYRQDPGLGLRLIYFSYDVKMKEKGDIPEGYSVSREKKERFSLILESASTNQTSMYLCASSLVPDTQYFGPGTRLTVL.

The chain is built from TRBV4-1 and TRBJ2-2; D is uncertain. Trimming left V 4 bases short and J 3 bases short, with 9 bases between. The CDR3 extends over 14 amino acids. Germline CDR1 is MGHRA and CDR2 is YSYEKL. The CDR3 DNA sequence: TGCGCCAGCAGCCTCCGACTGGACACCGGGGAGCTGTTTTTT. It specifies CASSLRLDTGELFF.

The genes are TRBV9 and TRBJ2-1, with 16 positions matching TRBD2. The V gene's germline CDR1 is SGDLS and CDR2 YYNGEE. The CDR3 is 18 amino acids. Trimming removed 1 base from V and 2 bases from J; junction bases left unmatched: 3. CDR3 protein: CASSVPGLAGGTYNEQFF. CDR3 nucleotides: TGTGCCAGCAGCGTACCGGGACTAGCGGGAGGGACCTACAATGAGCAGTTCTTC. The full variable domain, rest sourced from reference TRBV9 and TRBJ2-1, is DSGVTQTPKHLITATGQRVTLRCSPRSGDLSVYWYQQSLDQGLQFLIQYYNGEERAKGNILERFSAQQFPDLHSELNLSSLELGDSALYFCASSVPGLAGGTYNEQFFGPGTRLTVL.

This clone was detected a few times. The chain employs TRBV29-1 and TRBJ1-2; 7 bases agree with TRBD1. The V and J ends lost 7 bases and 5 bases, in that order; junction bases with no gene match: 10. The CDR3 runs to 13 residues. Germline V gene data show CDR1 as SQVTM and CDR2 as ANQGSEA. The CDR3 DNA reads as TGCAGCGGGGGGGATGGACAGGAGTATGGCTACACCTTC. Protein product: CSGGDGQEYGYTF.

CDR3: CASSSISVTGELFF. The CDR3 nucleotides are TGTGCCAGCAGTAGTATTTCGGTCACCGGGGAGCTGTTTTTT. The V and J genes are TRBV2 and TRBJ2-2; D gene ambiguous. The V end lost 5 bases, the J end lost 4 bases, and 11 bases lay between the germline ends. The germline V gene has CDR1 SNHLY and CDR2 FYNNEI. The CDR3 is made up of 14 amino acids.

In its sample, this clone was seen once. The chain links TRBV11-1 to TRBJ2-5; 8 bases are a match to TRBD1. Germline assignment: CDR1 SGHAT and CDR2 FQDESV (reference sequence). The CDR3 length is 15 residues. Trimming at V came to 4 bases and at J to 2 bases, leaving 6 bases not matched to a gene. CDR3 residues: CASSSRGPSQETQYF. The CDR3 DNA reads TGTGCCAGCAGCTCCAGGGGGCCATCTCAAGAGACCCAGTACTTC.

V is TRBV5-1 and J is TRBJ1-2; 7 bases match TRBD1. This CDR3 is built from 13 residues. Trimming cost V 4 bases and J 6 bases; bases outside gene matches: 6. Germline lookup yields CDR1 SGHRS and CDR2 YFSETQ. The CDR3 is CASSRTTGNGYTF. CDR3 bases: TGCGCCAGCAGCCGGACGACAGGGAATGGCTACACCTTC.

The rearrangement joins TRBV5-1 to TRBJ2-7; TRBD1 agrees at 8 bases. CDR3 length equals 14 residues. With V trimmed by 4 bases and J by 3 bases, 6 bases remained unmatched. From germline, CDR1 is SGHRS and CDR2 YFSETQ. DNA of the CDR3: TGCGCCAGCAGCCGTAGGACAGGGAGCTACGAGCAGTACTTC. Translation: CASSRRTGSYEQYF.

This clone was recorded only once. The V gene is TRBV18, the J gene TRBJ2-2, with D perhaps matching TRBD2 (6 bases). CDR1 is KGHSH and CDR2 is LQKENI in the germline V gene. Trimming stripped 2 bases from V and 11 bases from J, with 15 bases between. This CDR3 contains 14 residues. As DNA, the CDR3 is TGTGCCAGCTCACCAGACCAGTCGGGACTCGAGCTGTTTTTT. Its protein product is CASSPDQSGLELFF.

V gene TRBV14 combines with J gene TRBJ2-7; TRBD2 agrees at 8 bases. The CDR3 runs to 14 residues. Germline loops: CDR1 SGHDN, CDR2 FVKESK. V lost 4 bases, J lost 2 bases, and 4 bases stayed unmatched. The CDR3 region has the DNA TGTGCCAGCAGCCTGGCGGGGGGAACCTACGAGCAGTACTTC. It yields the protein CASSLAGGTYEQYF. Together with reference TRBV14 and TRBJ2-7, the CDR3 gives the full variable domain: EAGVTQFPSHSVIEKGQTVTLRCDPISGHDNLYWYRRVMGKEIKFLLHFVKESKQDESGMPNNRFLAERTGGTYSTLKVQPAELEDSGVYFCASSLAGGTYEQYFGPGTRLTVT.

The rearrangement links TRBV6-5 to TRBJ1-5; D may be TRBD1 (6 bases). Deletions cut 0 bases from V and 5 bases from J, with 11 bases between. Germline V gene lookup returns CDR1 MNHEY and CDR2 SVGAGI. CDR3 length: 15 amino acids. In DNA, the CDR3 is TGTGCCAGCAGTTACTCCGGACAGTACGATCAGCCCCAGCATTTT. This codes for CASSYSGQYDQPQHF.

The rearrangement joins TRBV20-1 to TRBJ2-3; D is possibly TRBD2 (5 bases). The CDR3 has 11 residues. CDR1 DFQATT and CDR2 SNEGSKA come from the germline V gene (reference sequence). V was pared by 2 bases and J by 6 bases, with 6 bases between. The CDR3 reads CSARLADTQYF. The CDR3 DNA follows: TGCAGTGCTAGACTAGCCGATACGCAGTATTTT.

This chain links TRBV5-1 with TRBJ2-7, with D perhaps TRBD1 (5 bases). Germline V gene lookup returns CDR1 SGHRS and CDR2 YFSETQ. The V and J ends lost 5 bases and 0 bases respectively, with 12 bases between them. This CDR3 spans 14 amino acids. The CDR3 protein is CASSGAGSSYEQYF. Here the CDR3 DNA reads TGCGCCAGCAGTGGGGCAGGAAGCTCCTACGAGCAGTACTTC.

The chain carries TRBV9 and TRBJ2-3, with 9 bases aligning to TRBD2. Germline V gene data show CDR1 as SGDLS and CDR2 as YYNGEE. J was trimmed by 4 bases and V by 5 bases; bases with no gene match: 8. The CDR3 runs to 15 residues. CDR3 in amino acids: CASRAHSGGSDTQYF. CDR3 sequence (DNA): TGTGCCAGCAGAGCCCATAGCGGGGGTTCAGATACGCAGTATTTT.

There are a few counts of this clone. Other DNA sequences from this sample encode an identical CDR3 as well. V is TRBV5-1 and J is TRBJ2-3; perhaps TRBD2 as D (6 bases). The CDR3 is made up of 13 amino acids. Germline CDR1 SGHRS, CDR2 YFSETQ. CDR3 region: CASSPSVADTQYF. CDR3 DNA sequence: TGCGCTTCAAGCCCTAGCGTAGCAGATACGCAGTATTTT.

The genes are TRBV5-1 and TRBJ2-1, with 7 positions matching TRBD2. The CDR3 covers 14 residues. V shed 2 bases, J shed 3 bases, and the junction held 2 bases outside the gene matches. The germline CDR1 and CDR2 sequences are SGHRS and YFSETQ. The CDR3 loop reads CASSFSGDYNEQFF. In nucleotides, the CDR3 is TGCGCCAGCAGCTTCAGCGGGGACTACAATGAGCAGTTCTTC.

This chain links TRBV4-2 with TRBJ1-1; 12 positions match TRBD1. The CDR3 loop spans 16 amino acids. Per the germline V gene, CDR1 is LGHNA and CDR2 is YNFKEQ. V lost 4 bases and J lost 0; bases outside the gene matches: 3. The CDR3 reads CASSLGTGGMNTEAFF. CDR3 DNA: TGTGCCAGCAGCCTCGGGACAGGGGGCATGAACACTGAAGCTTTCTTT.

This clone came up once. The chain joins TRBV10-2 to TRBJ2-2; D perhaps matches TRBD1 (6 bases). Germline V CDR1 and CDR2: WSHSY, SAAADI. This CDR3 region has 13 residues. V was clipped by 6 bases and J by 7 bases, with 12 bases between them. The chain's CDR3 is CASRYRVIGELFF. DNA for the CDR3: TGCGCCAGCAGATACAGGGTTATCGGGGAGCTGTTTTTT.